These 30 T cell receptor beta chains were all obtained from the same sample, sequenced in a study of blood T cells in healthy people across ages (dated by TCRdb to 2014 to 2015). The library was built by means of 5' RACE. The sequencing machine was an Illumina HiSeq 2500. The second PCR ran for about 6 to 12 cycles and used a J-beta primer mix along with a sample-barcoded 5' primer. TCRdb redid the processing of the public reads, applying fastp at Q25 and MiXCR, and retained in-frame beta chains. Each CDR3 protein appears once, grouped with its most common genes and DNA. This sample has 660,000 or so distinct CDR3 sequences in its table, and roughly three fifths of those were observed once. Of the sample, over 35% falls within the top ten clones. Sequencing was carried out using blood. The source of these receptors is a man aged 55 to 69 in good health.

In regard to this clonotype: A read error is possible here, since a much larger clone lies one base away. The V and J genes are TRBV29-1 and TRBJ2-1; weak D call: TRBD2 (6 bases). V was pared by 6 bases and J by 5 bases, with 8 bases between. This CDR3 contains 11 residues. Germline V gives CDR1 SQVTM, CDR2 ANQGSEA. The CDR3 DNA reads TGCAGCGTCGCGGGGAACAATGAGCAGTTCTTC. Its translation is CSVAGNNEQFF.

The chain employs TRBV20-1 and TRBJ2-1; 7 bases are shared with TRBD2. The junction had 6 bases not matched to a gene; V was cut back by 3 bases and J by 1 base. Germline V gene sequence: CDR1 DFQATT, CDR2 SNEGSKA (reference sequence). This CDR3 contains 15 residues. The CDR3 loop is CSARGRGESYNEQFF. The CDR3 DNA is TGCAGTGCTAGGGGCCGGGGGGAGTCCTACAATGAGCAGTTCTTC.

This clonotype was observed a few times. The gene calls are TRBV7-9 and TRBJ2-7, with a possible D match to TRBD2 (5 bases). Trimming pared 5 bases from V and 0 bases from J, leaving 11 bases between. Germline V gene lookup returns CDR1 SEHNR and CDR2 FQNEAQ (reference sequence). The CDR3 totals 14 residues. The CDR3 here is CASSHGLSSYEQYF. The CDR3 DNA sequence: TGTGCCAGCAGCCACGGACTGAGCTCCTACGAGCAGTACTTC.

This clonotype was found once. The V call is TRBV6-6, the J call TRBJ1-5; D is possibly TRBD1 (5 bases). Deletions cut 5 bases from V and 2 bases from J, with 10 bases between. The CDR3 is 14 residues long. Germline lookup yields CDR1 MNHNY and CDR2 SVGAGI (reference sequence). Here the CDR3 DNA reads TGTGCCAGCAGTGGGGCAGTGGGCAATCAGCCCCAGCATTTT. Residues: CASSGAVGNQPQHF.

The chain links TRBV20-1 to TRBJ2-4; TRBD2 matches 10 bases. The better agreement between TRBJ2-7 and the DNA end casts doubt on the J call. In germline, CDR1 is DFQATT, CDR2 SNEGSKA (reference sequence). This CDR3 is built from 15 residues. This chain's CDR3 is CSARSELAGPYEQYF. For the CDR3, the DNA is TGCAGTGCTAGGAGCGAACTAGCGGGGCCCTACGAGCAGTACTTC.

There are a few counts of this clonotype. The chain carries TRBV7-4 and TRBJ2-5, with 10 bases lining up with TRBD2. The CDR3 is 16 amino acids. Germline assignment: CDR1 SGHVT and CDR2 SQSDAQ. Trimming took 5 bases from V and 2 from J; bases not matched to a gene: 8. The CDR3 sequence: CASSINPSGGQETQYF. As DNA, the CDR3 is TGTGCCAGCAGCATCAACCCTAGCGGGGGACAAGAGACCCAGTACTTC.

This clonotype was seen once. The chain carries TRBV6-5 and TRBJ2-3; 8 nucleotides match TRBD2. The J segment lost 8 bases and the V segment lost 5 bases, leaving 9 bases of the junction unmatched. The CDR3 consists of 14 residues. Germline CDR1 MNHEY, CDR2 SVGAGI. CDR3 coding DNA: TGTGCCAGCAGTAGCGGGGGCGGATTGGTTACGCAGTATTTT. Residues: CASSSGGGLVTQYF.

The chain carries TRBV21-1 and TRBJ1-5; the D call TRBD1 from the table was never checked on the DNA. TRBV21-1 is termed a pseudogene. The CDR3 extends over 15 amino acids. The CDR3 region is CASSDTGRSNQPQHF. Here the CDR3 DNA reads TGTGCCAGCAGCGATACAGGGAGGAGCAATCAGCCCCAGCATTTT.

This clonotype was counted between two and nine times. The chain uses TRBV5-1 and TRBJ2-4; TRBD2 is a possible D gene (6 bases). CDR1 and CDR2 from the germline V gene are SGHRS and YFSETQ. V gave up 4 bases and J gave up 9 bases, with 14 bases separating them. This CDR3 is 13 amino acids long. CDR3 nucleotide sequence: TGCGCCAGCAGCCCCGGACCGGAGGGCATTCAGTACTTC. Translating it yields CASSPGPEGIQYF. The entire variable domain, with the rest obtained from reference TRBV5-1 and TRBJ2-4, is as follows: KAGVTQTPRYLIKTRGQQVTLSCSPISGHRSVSWYQQTPGQGLQFLFEYFSETQRNKGNFPGRFSGRQFSNSRSEMNVSTLELGDSALYLCASSPGPEGIQYFGAGTRLSVL.

This clonotype was seen more than once but under ten times. The V and J genes are TRBV7-2 and TRBJ2-3; 10 bases match TRBD2. CDR1 is SGHTA and CDR2 is FQGNSA in the germline V gene. V lost 2 bases, J lost 1 base, and 3 bases stayed unmatched. The CDR3 is made up of 16 amino acids. The CDR3 loop is CASSLLGTSGTDTQYF. The CDR3 region has the DNA TGTGCCAGCAGCTTACTAGGGACTAGCGGCACAGATACGCAGTATTTT.

The chain recombines TRBV7-9 with TRBJ2-5; D call uncertain. The CDR3 sequence is 14 residues long. Germline V lookup: CDR1 SEHNR, CDR2 FQNEAQ (reference sequence). The V gene lost 2 bases and the J gene lost 1 base, with 8 bases spanning the gap. The CDR3 spells CASSLIRLQETQYF. CDR3 coding DNA: TGTGCCAGCAGCTTAATTCGCCTCCAAGAGACCCAGTACTTC.

This clonotype was observed a single time. The genes are TRBV2 and TRBJ2-5; D remains unclear. The J call may be incorrect, as the DNA end agrees better with TRBJ2-7. Germline CDR1 and CDR2: SNHLY and FYNNEI. The CDR3 is 12 amino acids. CDR3 region: CASSETWGEQYF. CDR3 bases: TGTGCCAGCAGTGAAACATGGGGCGAGCAGTACTTC.

The chain joins TRBV7-2 to TRBJ2-7, with a possible D match to TRBD2 (5 bases). The CDR3 covers 14 residues. V was trimmed by 6 bases and J by 0 bases, leaving 12 bases between them. CDR1 and CDR2 (germline): SGHTA, FQGNSA. The CDR3 is CASSFGLHSYEQYF. CDR3 DNA: TGTGCCAGCAGTTTCGGACTTCACTCCTACGAGCAGTACTTC.

V is TRBV29-1 and J is TRBJ1-2; TRBD1 is a possible D gene (5 bases). The CDR3 totals 13 residues. Trimming removed 2 bases at V and 2 bases at J, with 9 bases between. In germline, CDR1 is SQVTM, CDR2 ANQGSEA. The CDR3 spells CSVESGLNYGYTF. The CDR3 bases are TGCAGCGTTGAATCAGGGTTGAACTATGGCTACACCTTC.

This clonotype was observed a handful of times. CDR3 sequence (DNA): TGTGCCAGCAGGGTGACTAGCGGCCAAGAGACCCAGTACTTC. It codes for CASRVTSGQETQYF. The genes are TRBV28 and TRBJ2-5; 9 bases align to TRBD2. The CDR3 sequence is 14 residues long. Germline loops: CDR1 MDHEN, CDR2 SYDVKM. V lost 6 bases, J lost 1 base, and 3 bases stayed unmatched.

The chain couples TRBV4-1 to TRBJ2-2; no firm D call. V lost 1 base to trimming and J lost 0 bases, with 6 bases between them. The CDR3 consists of 15 residues. Looked up from germline, CDR1 is MGHRA and CDR2 is YSYEKL. CDR3 DNA sequence: TGCGCCAGCAGCCAAGCGGGCACGAACACCGGGGAGCTGTTTTTT. Its translation: CASSQAGTNTGELFF.

In DNA form, the CDR3 reads TGTGCCAGCAGGGCCAGGCGTTATGGCTACACCTTC. This gives the protein CASRARRYGYTF. The chain joins TRBV6-1 to TRBJ1-2; D unresolved. The CDR3 consists of 12 residues. Deletions cut 6 bases from V and 5 bases from J, with 10 bases between. Germline CDR1 and CDR2: MNHNS and SASEGT.

This clonotype was observed a handful of times. The chain recombines TRBV20-1 with TRBJ2-5; D assignment may be TRBD1 or TRBD2 (5 bases each). Per the germline V gene, CDR1 is DFQATT and CDR2 is SNEGSKA (reference sequence). The CDR3 spans 16 residues. The V gene lost 0 bases and the J gene lost 0 bases, with 14 bases spanning the gap. For the CDR3, the DNA is TGCAGTGCTAGAGATCGTCAGGGACCGTACCAAGAGACCCAGTACTTC. This codes for CSARDRQGPYQETQYF.

The table lists this clonotype with a few counts. This rearrangement joins TRBV29-1 to TRBJ2-7; 9 nucleotides align to TRBD1. After removal of 7 bases from V and 5 bases from J, the junction contained 9 bases not matched to a gene. Looked up from germline, CDR1 is SQVTM and CDR2 is ANQGSEA. This CDR3 is built from 13 residues. The CDR3, as DNA: TGCAGCGCCGGGACAGGGTACCTCAACGAGCAGTACTTC. Encoded protein: CSAGTGYLNEQYF.

This clonotype was counted only a few times. The chain has TRBV20-1 and TRBJ2-5, with 9 positions matching TRBD1. Germline V gene lookup returns CDR1 DFQATT and CDR2 SNEGSKA (reference sequence). Trimming took 4 bases from V and 6 from J; bases not matched to a gene: 6. This CDR3 is 13 amino acids long. CDR3 in amino acids: CSAIRDREKTQYF. The CDR3 DNA is TGCAGTGCTATCCGGGACAGGGAGAAGACCCAGTACTTC.

This chain links TRBV4-2 with TRBJ2-3; 8 nucleotides match TRBD2. J lost 1 base, V lost 2 bases, and 2 bases had no gene match. This CDR3 is built from 15 residues. CDR1 LGHNA and CDR2 YNFKEQ come from the germline V gene. The CDR3 reads CASSQQAGGTDTQYF. The CDR3 bases are TGTGCCAGCAGCCAACAAGCGGGGGGCACAGATACGCAGTATTTT.

This chain joins TRBV10-2 and TRBJ1-6; 9 bases agree with TRBD1. This CDR3 comprises 14 residues. V dropped 7 bases and J dropped 7; count of bases not matched to a gene: 5. CDR1 and CDR2 from the germline V gene are WSHSY and SAAADI. The CDR3 spells CASKDRGMNSPLHF. CDR3 bases: TGCGCCAGCAAAGACAGGGGGATGAATTCACCCCTCCACTTT.

Comment on this clonotype: At one of its ends the junction is not consistent with the germline gene, which may arise from a read error. The chain combines TRBV7-2 with TRBJ1-2, with 9 bases identical to TRBD1. The CDR3 runs 15 residues. Per germline, CDR1 SGHTA and CDR2 FQGNSA. In DNA, the CDR3 is TGTGCCAGCAGCTTAGACCCGGGACAGGGATATGGCCACACCTTC. Translation gives CASSLDPGQGYGHTF.

The V and J genes are TRBV12-3 or TRBV12-4 and TRBJ2-2; D is possibly TRBD2 (6 bases). This CDR3 comprises 15 residues. V was pared by 8 bases and J by 0 bases, with 13 bases between. CDR3 DNA: TGTGCCAGCGCGGGTGGCGGGACGAACACCGGGGAGCTGTTTTTT. Protein: CASAGGGTNTGELFF.

This chain joins TRBV10-2 and TRBJ1-1; TRBD1 is a possible D gene (5 bases). The V gene lost 6 bases and the J gene lost 4 bases, with 18 bases spanning the gap. The CDR3 is 15 amino acids. Germline V CDR1 and CDR2: WSHSY, SAAADI. The CDR3, as DNA: TGCGCCAGCAGCCTGACAGCTTTCCGGGGCACTGAAGCTTTCTTT. Translated, it gives CASSLTAFRGTEAFF.

The chain links TRBV6-5 to TRBJ1-4; 10 positions agree with TRBD1. V dropped 2 bases and J dropped 4; count of bases not matched to a gene: 4. Germline loops: CDR1 MNHEY, CDR2 SVGAGI. The CDR3 consists of 16 residues. The CDR3 loop is CASSYNRDRGNEKLFF. The CDR3 nucleotides are TGTGCCAGCAGTTACAACCGGGACAGGGGTAATGAAAAACTGTTTTTT.

This chain connects TRBV18 to TRBJ2-3; tentative D call: TRBD2 (5 bases). CDR3 length: 13 residues. Germline CDR1 and CDR2: KGHSH and LQKENI. V lost 4 bases to trimming and J lost 6 bases, with 11 bases between them. CDR3 amino acids: CASSQLVMDTQYF. DNA for the CDR3: TGTGCCAGCTCACAACTAGTAATGGATACGCAGTATTTT.

This clonotype has just a few counts. The V and J genes are TRBV7-6 and TRBJ2-1, with D unclear. CDR3 length equals 16 residues. V was shortened by 5 bases and J by 7 bases, with 21 bases between the two germline ends. Per the germline V gene, CDR1 is SGHVS and CDR2 is FNYEAQ. The CDR3 region has the DNA TGTGCCAGCAGCAAGGGCCAACGGTCTCCTCCAAATGAGCAGTTCTTC. It is translated as CASSKGQRSPPNEQFF.

This chain links TRBV5-1 with TRBJ2-1; 10 bases fit TRBD2. The CDR3 is made up of 15 amino acids. With 4 bases clipped from V and 6 bases from J, the junction kept 7 bases outside the gene matches. The V gene's germline CDR1 is SGHRS and CDR2 YFSETQ. The CDR3 DNA sequence: TGCGCCAGCAGCAGAATACTAGCGGGGACCAATGAGCAGTTCTTC. This codes for CASSRILAGTNEQFF.

The chain carries TRBV6-5 and TRBJ2-3, with D maybe TRBD2 (6 bases). The CDR3 spans 15 residues. The V and J ends lost 6 bases and 6 bases respectively, with 19 bases between them. Germline V gene sequence: CDR1 MNHEY, CDR2 SVGAGI. This CDR3 is CASSLQPGARDTQYF. CDR3 coding DNA: TGTGCCAGCAGCCTCCAACCGGGAGCTCGGGATACGCAGTATTTT.